The subject of this entry is one TCR beta chain. Germline values: CDR1 SGHRS, CDR2 YFSETQ. This CDR3 has 15 amino acids. The V and J ends lost 0 bases and 2 bases, in that order; junction bases with no gene match: 3. Sequencing used immunoSEQ multiplex PCR; TCRdb keeps in-frame clones, though not all of them. The sample yields more than 110,000 clones, around nine tenths seen once. This specimen comes from a study of CD4+ T cells in melanoma. The V and J genes are TRBV5-1 and TRBJ2-5; the match to TRBD2 covers 8 bases. This receptor was obtained from a human donor with melanoma. Written as DNA, the CDR3 is TGCGCCAGCAGCTTGGGTAGCGGGGCTCAAGAGACCCAGTACTTC. Protein sequence: CASSLGSGAQETQYF.